The clone carrying this T cell receptor beta chain was found once. The antigen remains undetermined. This sample is part of a study of CD8+ T cells in alopecia areata. Background on the study: Treated patients took oral tofacitinib at 5 to 10 mg twice daily.

The treatment: oral pan-JAK inhibitor, 5-10 mg twice daily. Study outcomes and limitations: Compared with normal scalp, lesional scalp had higher clonality and more expanded CD8+ clones. Scalp specimens additionally yield sequences from normal skin's resident alphabeta T cells.

CDR1 and CDR2 from the germline V gene are SGDLS and YYNGEE. With 4 bases removed from V and 3 bases from J, the gap between germline ends came to 13 bases. The CDR3 runs 14 residues. RNA extraction was followed by reverse transcription into cDNA, which acted as the sequencing template. Sequenced by immunoSEQ multiplex PCR; TCRdb stores in-frame clones only, minus some. The profile shows approximately 120,000 clones, approximately 60% of them singletons. The receptor was isolated from a human donor with alopecia areata. Sequencing was performed on CD4+ T cells sorted from blood, taken at week 4, from a patient treated with tofacitinib. V usage is TRBV9 and J usage is TRBJ1-2, with D unresolved. CDR3 protein: CASSPSNRHYGYTF. The CDR3 DNA reads as TGTGCCAGCAGCCCCTCGAACCGACACTATGGCTACACCTTC.